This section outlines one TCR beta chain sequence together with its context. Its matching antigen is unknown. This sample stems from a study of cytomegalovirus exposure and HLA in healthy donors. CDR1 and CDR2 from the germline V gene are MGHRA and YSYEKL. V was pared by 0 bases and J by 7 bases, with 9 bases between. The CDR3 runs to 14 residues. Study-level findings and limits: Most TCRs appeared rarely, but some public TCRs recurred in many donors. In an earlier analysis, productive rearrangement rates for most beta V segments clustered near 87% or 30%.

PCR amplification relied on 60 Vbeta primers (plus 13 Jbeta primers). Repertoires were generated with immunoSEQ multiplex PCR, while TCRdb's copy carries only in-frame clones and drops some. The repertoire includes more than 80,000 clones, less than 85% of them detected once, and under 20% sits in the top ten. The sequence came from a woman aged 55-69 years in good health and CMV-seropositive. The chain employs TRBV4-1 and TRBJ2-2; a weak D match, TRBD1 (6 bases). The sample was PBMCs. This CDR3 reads CASSQDRGYGELFF. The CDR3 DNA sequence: TGCGCCAGCAGCCAAGACAGGGGTTACGGGGAGCTGTTTTTT.